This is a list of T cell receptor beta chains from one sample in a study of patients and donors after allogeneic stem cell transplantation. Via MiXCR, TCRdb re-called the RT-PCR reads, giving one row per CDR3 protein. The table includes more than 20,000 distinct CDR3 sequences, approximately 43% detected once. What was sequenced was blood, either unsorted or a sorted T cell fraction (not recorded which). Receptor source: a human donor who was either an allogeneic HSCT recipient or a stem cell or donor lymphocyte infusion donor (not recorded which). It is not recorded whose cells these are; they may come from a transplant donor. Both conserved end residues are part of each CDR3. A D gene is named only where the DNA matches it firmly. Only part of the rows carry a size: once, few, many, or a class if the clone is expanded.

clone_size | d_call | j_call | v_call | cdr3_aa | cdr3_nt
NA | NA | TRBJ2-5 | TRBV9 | CASGPGETQYF | TGTGCCAGCGGTCCGGGGGAGACCCAGTACTTC
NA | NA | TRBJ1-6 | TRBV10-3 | CAISESVVPILHF | TGTGCCATCAGTGAGTCGGTCGTCCCAATCCTCCACTTT
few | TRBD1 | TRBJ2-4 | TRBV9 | CASSVAPPETGGDIQYF | TGTGCCAGCAGCGTAGCTCCCCCTGAGACAGGGGGAGACATTCAGTACTTC
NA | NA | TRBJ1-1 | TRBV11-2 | CASSLVGVRRLNTEAFF | TGTGCCAGCAGCTTAGTGGGTGTGAGGCGGCTGAACACTGAAGCTTTCTTT
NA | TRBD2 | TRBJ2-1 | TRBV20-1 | CSTKRGLADNEQFF | TGCAGTACCAAAAGGGGACTAGCGGATAATGAGCAGTTCTTC
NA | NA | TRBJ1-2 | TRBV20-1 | CSARDRQTNYGYTF | TGCAGTGCTAGAGATAGGCAGACTAACTATGGCTACACCTTC
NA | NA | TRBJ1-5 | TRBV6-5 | CASSRGGRQPQHF | TGTGCCAGCAGCCGCGGAGGACGGCAGCCCCAGCATTTT
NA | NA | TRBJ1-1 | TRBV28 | CASILQGRGTEAFF | TGTGCCAGCATCCTACAGGGTCGCGGCACTGAAGCTTTCTTT
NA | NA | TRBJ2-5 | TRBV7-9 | CASSLVPDGQETQYF | TGTGCCAGCAGCTTAGTTCCGGATGGTCAAGAGACCCAGTACTTC
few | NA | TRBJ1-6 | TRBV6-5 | CASSYSDSRVLHF | TGTGCCAGCAGTTACTCGGACAGTCGGGTCCTCCACTTT
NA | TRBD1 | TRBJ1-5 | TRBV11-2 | CASSDQGGPNQPQHF | TGTGCCAGCAGCGACCAGGGGGGCCCCAATCAGCCCCAGCATTTT
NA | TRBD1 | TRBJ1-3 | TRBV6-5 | CASRTGDSGNTIYF | TGTGCCAGCAGGACAGGGGACTCTGGAAACACCATATATTTT
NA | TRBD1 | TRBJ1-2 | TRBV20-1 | CSANPGGAVWYGYTF | TGCAGTGCTAATCCAGGGGGCGCGGTATGGTATGGCTACACCTTC
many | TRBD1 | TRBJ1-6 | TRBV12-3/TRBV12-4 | CASNSDRANSPLHF | TGTGCCAGCAACTCCGACAGGGCAAATTCACCCCTCCACTTT
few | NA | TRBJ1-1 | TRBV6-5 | CASTRGTEAFF | TGTGCCAGCACCCGAGGGACTGAAGCTTTCTTT
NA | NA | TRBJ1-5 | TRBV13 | CASSNGQRSNQPQHF | TGTGCCAGCAGCAACGGACAGAGGAGCAATCAGCCCCAGCATTTT
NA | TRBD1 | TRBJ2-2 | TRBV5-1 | CASSLAGGLNTGELFF | TGCGCCAGCAGCTTGGCAGGGGGCCTAAACACCGGGGAGCTGTTTTTT
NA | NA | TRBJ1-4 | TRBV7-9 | CASSPKGIPNEKLFF | TGTGCCAGCTCACCAAAGGGGATCCCTAATGAAAAACTGTTTTTT
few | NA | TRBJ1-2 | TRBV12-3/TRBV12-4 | CASILTRGGYTF | TGTGCCAGCATTCTAACTCGGGGTGGCTACACCTTC
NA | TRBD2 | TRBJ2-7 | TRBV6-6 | CASSSGLANYEQYF | TGTGCCAGCAGTTCCGGACTAGCCAACTACGAGCAGTACTTC
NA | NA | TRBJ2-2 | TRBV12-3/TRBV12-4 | CASSPLTSLAFGELFF | TGTGCCAGCAGCCCCCTGACGAGCCTAGCATTCGGGGAGCTGTTTTTT
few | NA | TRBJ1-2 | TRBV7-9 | CASSLEGRYTF | TGTGCCAGCAGCTTAGAGGGCCGCTACACCTTC
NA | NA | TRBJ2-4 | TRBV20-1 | CSASDLAKNIQYF | TGCAGTGCCAGTGATCTAGCCAAAAACATTCAGTACTTC